These 30 T cell receptor beta chains came from one sample sequenced in a study of early T cells in non-severe SARS-CoV-2 infection (dated by TCRdb to the early 2020s). Library generation was performed with 5' RACE. TCRdb shows the sequencer as NextSeq 500. TCRdb passed the public sequencing reads through fastp at Q25 and MiXCR, retaining productive beta sequences. Every distinct CDR3 protein forms one entry, paired with its most common genes and DNA. This sample lists tens of thousands of distinct CDR3 sequences; less than 5% were detected once. The top ten clonotypes cover under 4.5% of the sample. Sequenced sample: whole blood. The origin of the receptors is an adult who was a healthcare worker with PCR-confirmed SARS-CoV-2 infection or an uninfected control (not recorded which).

This chain links TRBV6-6 with TRBJ2-7, with D tentatively TRBD2 (6 bases). Germline V gives CDR1 MNHNY, CDR2 SVGAGI (reference sequence). V lost 6 bases to trimming and J lost 6 bases, with 21 bases between them. The CDR3 runs to 15 residues. In nucleotides, the CDR3 is TGTGCCAGCAGGCCCTGGGGTAGCGGTAATAGCGAGCAGTACTTC. The encoded protein is CASRPWGSGNSEQYF.

This clonotype was counted ten times or more. This chain links TRBV20-1 with TRBJ1-4, with 8 nucleotides matching TRBD1. There are 13 residues in the CDR3. Per germline, CDR1 DFQATT and CDR2 SNEGSKA (reference sequence). V was clipped by 5 bases and J by 6 bases; unmatched bases: 5. CDR3 region: CSARMDRDEKLFF. DNA of the CDR3: TGCAGTGCTCGCATGGACAGGGATGAAAAACTGTTTTTT.

This clonotype was seen at least ten times. At one boundary the junction diverges from the germline segment, which might be a read error. This chain connects TRBV20-1 to TRBJ1-3; possible D gene TRBD1, 5 bases. The CDR3 is 17 amino acids. The germline V gene has CDR1 DFQATT and CDR2 SNEGSKA (reference sequence). CDR3 region: CSASSGSAGVSENTIYF. In nucleotides, the CDR3 is TGCAGTGCTAGCTCAGGGTCCGCCGGCGTTTCTGAAAACACCATATATTTT.

This clonotype appeared a few times. The chain is built from TRBV18 and TRBJ1-4; no definite D call. In germline, CDR1 is KGHSH, CDR2 LQKENI. The CDR3 is 12 amino acids. V shed 6 bases and J shed 8 bases, with 10 bases lying between them. CDR3 in amino acids: CASSSREEKLFF. DNA of the CDR3: TGTGCCAGCTCGTCCCGAGAGGAAAAACTGTTTTTT. The variable domain in full, completed from reference TRBV18 and TRBJ1-4, reads NAGVMQNPRHLVRRRGQEARLRCSPMKGHSHVYWYRQLPEEGLKFMVYLQKENIIDESGMPKERFSAEFPKEGPSILRIQQVVRGDSAAYFCASSSREEKLFFGSGTQLSVL.

This clonotype was counted only a few times. The rearrangement links TRBV5-1 to TRBJ2-7, with unresolved D. V was shortened by 2 bases and J by 0 bases, with 12 bases between the two germline ends. The germline gives CDR1 SGHRS, CDR2 YFSETQ. The CDR3 extends over 15 amino acids. The CDR3 sequence: CASSFGQTSSYEQYF. CDR3 nucleotide sequence: TGCGCCAGCAGCTTCGGCCAGACGAGCTCCTACGAGCAGTACTTC.

The table lists this clonotype with many counts. The V and J genes are TRBV2 and TRBJ1-2; 10 positions agree with TRBD1. The CDR3 totals 15 residues. The ends lost 2 bases at V and 8 bases at J; junction bases unmatched: 8. Germline CDR1 and CDR2: SNHLY and FYNNEI. The CDR3 nucleotides are TGTGCCAGCAGTGAAACCTTCGGGACAGGGGACGGCTACACCTTC. This translates into CASSETFGTGDGYTF.

This clonotype came up a few times. The chain links TRBV12-3 or TRBV12-4 to TRBJ1-2; tentative D call: TRBD1 (5 bases). The length of the CDR3 is 14 residues. V shed 2 bases and J shed 3 bases, with 10 bases lying between them. This CDR3 reads CASSLKGLDYGYTF. Here the CDR3 DNA reads TGTGCCAGCAGTTTAAAGGGGCTTGACTATGGCTACACCTTC.

This clonotype was seen a handful of times. The J gene is TRBJ1-1, the V gene TRBV12-3 or TRBV12-4, with 7 bases that match TRBD1. Germline trimming cut 1 base from V and 7 bases from J; bases unmatched to any gene: 12. The length of the CDR3 is 16 residues. The CDR3 reads CASSLVGSRGFIEAFF. DNA for the CDR3: TGTGCCAGCAGTTTAGTCGGAAGCAGGGGGTTTATTGAAGCTTTCTTT.

This rearrangement joins TRBV19 to TRBJ2-7; D not certain. The CDR3 is 16 amino acids. Germline CDR1 LNHDA, CDR2 SQIVND (reference sequence). The V end was cut by 6 bases, the J end by 0 bases, with 18 bases between. CDR3 in DNA: TGTGCCAGTAGCACCCAAACCAGTTTGAGCTCCTACGAGCAGTACTTC. This gives the protein CASSTQTSLSSYEQYF.

This clonotype was seen just once. The V call is TRBV20-1, the J call TRBJ2-7; D may match TRBD1 or TRBD2 (5 bases each). The CDR3 loop spans 12 amino acids. CDR1 and CDR2 from the germline V gene are DFQATT and SNEGSKA (reference sequence). Trimming left V 5 bases short and J 3 bases short, with 11 bases between. The CDR3, as DNA: TGCAGTGCTCCCCGGGACCTCTACGAGCAGTACTTC. It specifies CSAPRDLYEQYF.

The chain uses TRBV28 and TRBJ2-1; 8 positions match TRBD1. Germline lookup yields CDR1 MDHEN and CDR2 SYDVKM. With V trimmed by 4 bases and J by 7 bases, 12 bases remained unmatched. This CDR3 is 16 amino acids long. CDR3 amino acids: CASSSLGRGLENEQFF. CDR3 nucleotides: TGTGCCAGCAGTTCCTTGGGCAGGGGGCTAGAGAATGAGCAGTTCTTC. Variable domain in full (rest from reference TRBV28 and TRBJ2-1): DVKVTQSSRYLVKRTGEKVFLECVQDMDHENMFWYRQDPGLGLRLIYFSYDVKMKEKGDIPEGYSVSREKKERFSLILESASTNQTSMYLCASSSLGRGLENEQFFGPGTRLTVL.

This clonotype was found many times. This chain joins TRBV7-8 and TRBJ2-7, with TRBD2 matching over 14 bases. V shed 4 bases and J 6 bases; nucleotides not matched to a gene: 2. The V gene's germline CDR1 is SGHVS and CDR2 FQNEAQ. The CDR3 spans 14 residues. CDR3 DNA: TGTGCCAGCAGCTCGACTAGCGGGAGGGCCGAGCAGTACTTC. Its translation: CASSSTSGRAEQYF.

This clonotype was seen at least ten times. CDR3 region: CASSSSNRVRAFF. The DNA of the CDR3 is TGCGCCAGCAGCTCATCGAACAGGGTTCGAGCTTTCTTT. The chain links TRBV4-1 to TRBJ1-1; the D gene is possibly TRBD1 (6 bases). The CDR3 length is 13 residues. V lost 5 bases, J lost 10 bases, and 17 bases lay in between. Germline CDR1 is MGHRA and CDR2 is YSYEKL.

This chain connects TRBV29-1 to TRBJ1-4; TRBD1 is a possible D gene (5 bases). Trimming removed 7 bases from V and 4 bases from J, with 16 bases in between. This CDR3 has 14 amino acids. CDR1 is SQVTM, CDR2 ANQGSEA, per germline. The CDR3 DNA follows: TGCAGCGCCGCAACCGGGACTTATAATGAAAAACTGTTTTTT. Its protein product is CSAATGTYNEKLFF.

This clonotype was detected ten times or more. The genes are TRBV4-1 and TRBJ2-7; D gene uncertain. Per germline, CDR1 MGHRA and CDR2 YSYEKL. The germline V and J ends were trimmed by 0 bases and 2 bases, with 11 bases remaining between them. The CDR3 is 15 amino acids. This chain's CDR3 is CASSQEGDGTYEQYF. CDR3 coding DNA: TGCGCCAGCAGCCAAGAAGGAGACGGAACCTACGAGCAGTACTTC.

At least ten counts were recorded for this clonotype. The V and J genes are TRBV20-1 and TRBJ2-4; the match to TRBD1 covers 8 bases. CDR1 and CDR2 (germline): DFQATT, SNEGSKA (reference sequence). This CDR3 contains 16 residues. The V and J ends lost 1 base and 1 base, in that order; junction bases with no gene match: 6. Here the CDR3 DNA reads TGCAGTGCTAGAGCATACAGGGGGGAGGCCAAAAACATTCAGTACTTC. It translates to CSARAYRGEAKNIQYF.

Ten or more counts support this clonotype. The chain couples TRBV11-2 to TRBJ2-7; 14 bases are shared with TRBD2. Germline V lookup: CDR1 SGHAT, CDR2 FQNNGV. With 4 bases clipped from V and 3 bases from J, the junction kept 5 bases outside the gene matches. The CDR3 covers 16 residues. The CDR3 sequence is CASSSPTSGRGYEQYF. The CDR3 DNA reads as TGTGCCAGCAGCTCTCCGACTAGCGGGAGGGGCTACGAGCAGTACTTC.

This clonotype appeared many times. The rearrangement joins TRBV7-9 to TRBJ2-7; no reliable D call. The V and J ends lost 5 bases and 3 bases respectively, with 11 bases between them. From germline, CDR1 is SEHNR and CDR2 FQNEAQ (reference sequence). The CDR3 loop spans 13 amino acids. This CDR3 reads CASSPKSSYEQYF. In DNA form, the CDR3 reads TGTGCCAGCAGCCCCAAAAGTAGCTACGAGCAGTACTTC. Filled out from reference TRBV7-9 and TRBJ2-7, the complete variable domain reads DTGVSQNPRHKITKRGQNVTFRCDPISEHNRLYWYRQTLGQGPEFLTYFQNEAQLEKSRLLSDRFSAERPKGSFSTLEIQRTEQGDSAMYLCASSPKSSYEQYFGPGTRLTVT.

This chain connects TRBV29-1 to TRBJ2-7; no clear D gene. CDR1 is SQVTM, CDR2 ANQGSEA, per germline. The CDR3 loop spans 12 amino acids. The ends were cut back, 7 bases at V and 7 bases at J, with 17 bases in the middle. CDR3 protein: CSGLTEAREQYF. The CDR3 region has the DNA TGCAGCGGGTTAACCGAGGCGCGGGAGCAGTACTTC.

This clonotype was picked up many times. The V call is TRBV9, the J call TRBJ2-1; TRBD1 aligns across 7 bases. The CDR3 is made up of 14 amino acids. Germline V lookup: CDR1 SGDLS, CDR2 YYNGEE. The V gene end was trimmed by 0 bases and the J gene end by 7 bases; junction bases not matched to a gene: 4. CDR3 coding DNA: TGTGCCAGCAGCGTAGGCAGGGGGATGAATGAGCAGTTCTTC. Translating gives CASSVGRGMNEQFF.

The sample holds many counts of this clonotype. This chain links TRBV25-1 with TRBJ1-4, with D possibly TRBD1 on 5 matching bases. The V gene's germline CDR1 is MGHDK and CDR2 SYGVNS. The length of the CDR3 is 15 residues. V dropped 4 bases and J dropped 2 bases, with 11 bases sitting between them. The CDR3: CASSGSGLTNEKLFF. The CDR3 DNA follows: TGTGCCAGCAGTGGGTCAGGGTTGACTAATGAAAAACTGTTTTTT.

This clonotype was seen a handful of times. The CDR3 reads CASSQVVGERLFF. CDR3 DNA: TGTGCCAGCAGCCAAGTAGTGGGGGAAAGACTGTTTTTT. The chain recombines TRBV3-2 with TRBJ1-4. TRBV3-2 is described as a pseudogene. The CDR3 totals 13 residues.

This rearrangement joins TRBV3-1 to TRBJ1-1; D possibly corresponds to TRBD1 (5 bases). This CDR3 is 14 amino acids long. From germline, CDR1 is LGHDT and CDR2 YNNKEL (reference sequence). The V end was cut by 4 bases, the J end by 1 base, with 10 bases between. The CDR3 coding sequence is TGTGCCAGCAGCCGGACACCCGGGAACACTGAAGCTTTCTTT. It encodes CASSRTPGNTEAFF.

This clonotype was seen more than once but under ten times. The CDR3 is CSARNQVEAFF. The CDR3 DNA reads as TGCAGTGCTAGAAACCAAGTTGAAGCTTTCTTT. The genes are TRBV20-1 and TRBJ1-1; D is uncertain. The CDR3 loop spans 11 amino acids. V shed 2 bases and J shed 7 bases, with 8 bases lying between them. CDR1 is DFQATT and CDR2 is SNEGSKA in the germline V gene (reference sequence).

This clonotype was recorded at least ten times. This sequence joins TRBV6-5 and TRBJ1-1; no reliable D call. Trimming left V 2 bases short and J 4 bases short, with 5 bases between. Germline V gene data show CDR1 as MNHEY and CDR2 as SVGAGI. This CDR3 comprises 12 residues. DNA for the CDR3: TGTGCCAGCAGTTACGGTGGCACTGAAGCTTTCTTT. The encoded protein is CASSYGGTEAFF.

CDR3 DNA sequence: TGTGCCAGCAGCTTTAGGACAGGAGTCTCTGGGGCCAACGTCCTGACTTTC. Protein sequence: CASSFRTGVSGANVLTF. This chain links TRBV7-6 with TRBJ2-6, with 7 bases fitting TRBD1. Trimming removed 3 bases from V and 0 bases from J; junction bases left unmatched: 5. This CDR3 is 17 amino acids long. Looked up from germline, CDR1 is SGHVS and CDR2 is FNYEAQ. Drawing the rest from reference TRBV7-6 and TRBJ2-6, the complete variable domain is GAGVSQSPRYKVTKRGQDVALRCDPISGHVSLYWYRQALGQGPEFLTYFNYEAQQDKSGLPNDRFSAERPEGSISTLTIQRTEQRDSAMYRCASSFRTGVSGANVLTFGAGSRLTVL.

The table lists this clonotype with many counts. The V gene is TRBV29-1, the J gene TRBJ2-1, with 10 bases that match TRBD2. Germline lookup yields CDR1 SQVTM and CDR2 ANQGSEA. The CDR3 sequence is 14 residues long. J lost 7 bases, V lost 4 bases, and 7 bases had no gene match. CDR3 nucleotide sequence: TGCAGCGTTGTGCCTAGCGGGAGCGGGAATGAGCAGTTCTTC. Amino acids: CSVVPSGSGNEQFF.

This clonotype was observed many times. V and J are TRBV5-1 and TRBJ1-1, with a possible D match to TRBD1 (5 bases). The length of the CDR3 is 13 residues. The V gene lost 2 bases and the J gene lost 6 bases, with 11 bases spanning the gap. Per germline, CDR1 SGHRS and CDR2 YFSETQ. In DNA form, the CDR3 reads TGCGCCAGCAGCTTTGGGGGACTCCCTGAAGCTTTCTTT. Translated, it gives CASSFGGLPEAFF. The variable domain in full, with the rest retrieved from reference TRBV5-1 and TRBJ1-1, is KAGVTQTPRYLIKTRGQQVTLSCSPISGHRSVSWYQQTPGQGLQFLFEYFSETQRNKGNFPGRFSGRQFSNSRSEMNVSTLELGDSALYLCASSFGGLPEAFFGQGTRLTVV.

This clonotype was seen a handful of times. This chain connects TRBV20-1 to TRBJ2-5, with TRBD1 identical over 8 bases. With V trimmed by 3 bases and J by 4 bases, 7 bases remained unmatched. Germline V gene sequence: CDR1 DFQATT, CDR2 SNEGSKA (reference sequence). The CDR3 runs 14 residues. In nucleotides, the CDR3 is TGCAGTGCTAGCCAAGGACAGGGCCGAGAGACCCAGTACTTC. Its translation: CSASQGQGRETQYF.

In this sample, this clonotype turned up many times. The V and J genes are TRBV7-9 and TRBJ1-1; tentatively, D is TRBD1 (6 bases). The V and J ends lost 5 bases and 5 bases respectively, with 12 bases between them. The length of the CDR3 is 13 residues. Germline V CDR1 and CDR2: SEHNR, FQNEAQ (reference sequence). Here the CDR3 reads CASSIQGGTEAFF. CDR3 DNA sequence: TGTGCCAGCAGCATACAGGGAGGGACTGAAGCTTTCTTT.